The clone carrying this TCR beta chain was detected many times. Unique molecular identifiers were incorporated during preparation of the TCRbeta library. TCRdb re-called the PCR reads with MiXCR, one entry per CDR3 protein. This sample has 440,000 or so distinct CDR3 sequences, with roughly a tenth found just once. The germline V and J ends were trimmed by 1 base and 6 bases, with 11 bases remaining between them. Germline V lookup: CDR1 SGHRS, CDR2 YFSETQ. The CDR3 length is 14 residues. The data derive from a study of T-cell reconstitution after alpha-beta-depleted transplantation in children. The chain carries TRBV5-1 and TRBJ2-1, with D possibly being TRBD1 (6 bases). The material was PBMCs from the stem cell graft donor, obtained from the stem cell graft. This TCR was recovered from a human donor who donated a stem cell graft to a child with acute myeloid leukemia. DNA of the CDR3: TGCGCCAGCAGCTTGCGTCCAGGGGTCAATGAGCAGTTCTTC. Residues: CASSLRPGVNEQFF.